The rows below give T cell receptor beta chains drawn from one sample of a study of T cells after yellow fever vaccination. TCRdb recomputed calls from the 5' RACE reads with MiXCR, one row per CDR3 protein. In the table there are 400,000 or so distinct CDR3 sequences, around 10% of which are singletons. Here the sequenced sample was PBMCs, taken on the day of the first yellow fever vaccination. These receptors originate from a man younger than 35 who received the YFV17D yellow fever vaccine. Both conserved end residues are part of each CDR3. D genes are given only for firm matches. Some rows have no size entry. The others give once, few or many, or a class for an expanded clone.

d_gene	v_gene	j_gene	len	abundance	CDR3nt	CDR3aa
TRBD1	TRBV12-3/TRBV12-4	TRBJ1-5	20	many	TGTGCCAGCAGGGGACCTCCCATGCGACAGGGGTATAGTAGCAATCAGCCCCAGCATTTT	CASRGPPMRQGYSSNQPQHF
NA	TRBV20-1	TRBJ1-5	14	many	TGCAGTGCTAGAGATCGGGACACCCATCAGCCCCAGCATTTT	CSARDRDTHQPQHF
NA	TRBV9	TRBJ2-2	16	NA	TGTGCCAGCAGCATGCCGAAGATTAGGGGCACCGGGGAGCTGTTTTTT	CASSMPKIRGTGELFF
NA	TRBV27	TRBJ2-5	13	few	TGTGCCAGCAGTTTAGTAGTAGGGGAGACCCAGTACTTC	CASSLVVGETQYF
TRBD1	TRBV7-9	TRBJ2-5	16	NA	TGTGCCAGCAGTTCCATCGCCGGGACAGGGGGAGGGACCCAGTACTTC	CASSSIAGTGGGTQYF
NA	TRBV20-1	TRBJ1-5	14	few	TGCAGTGCTAGAGACGGCTATAGCAATCAGCCCCAGCATTTT	CSARDGYSNQPQHF
TRBD1	TRBV13	TRBJ2-7	15	few	TGTGCCAGCAGAATACAGGGGGCCCCCCTCTGGGAGCAGTACTTC	CASRIQGAPLWEQYF
NA	TRBV5-1	TRBJ2-1	14	NA	TGCGCCAGCAGTTCCCAGGGGAGGGGCAATGAGCAGTTCTTC	CASSSQGRGNEQFF
NA	TRBV7-3	TRBJ1-1	13	NA	TGTGCCAGCAGCTTCAGTCCCTCCACTGAAGCTTTCTTT	CASSFSPSTEAFF
TRBD1	TRBV7-2	TRBJ2-7	13	many	TGTGCCAGCAGCAATAGGGGGCCCTACGAGCAGTACTTC	CASSNRGPYEQYF
NA	TRBV12-3/TRBV12-4	TRBJ2-7	15	NA	TGTGCCAGCAGTTTAGGGGCGGAAACCCACTACGAGCAGTACTTC	CASSLGAETHYEQYF
NA	TRBV7-9	TRBJ2-3	15	NA	TGTGCCAGCAGCCAACACAACAGGGCCGCAGATACGCAGTATTTT	CASSQHNRAADTQYF
NA	TRBV28	TRBJ1-4	14	NA	TGTGCCAGCAGTGATATTCGGGAAGTTGAAAAACTGTTTTTT	CASSDIREVEKLFF
NA	TRBV20-1	TRBJ2-7	13	few	TGCAGTGCTAGAGGGGAAGGGGTCTACGAGCAGTACTTC	CSARGEGVYEQYF
TRBD1	TRBV16	TRBJ1-2	15	NA	TGTGCCAGCAGCCAAGGTTCGGACAGGGGCCATGGCTACACCTTC	CASSQGSDRGHGYTF
TRBD2	TRBV20-1	TRBJ2-1	16	NA	TGCAGTGCTAGAAAGGGACTAGCGGGGGCTGGGAATGAGCAGTTCTTC	CSARKGLAGAGNEQFF
NA	TRBV15	TRBJ1-1	12	NA	TGTGCCACCAGCAGAGCGGCCGCTGGCGCTTTCTTT	CATSRAAAGAFF
NA	TRBV6-2/TRBV6-3	TRBJ1-1	14	few	TGTGCCAGCAGTTACGGTACAGGGAACACTGAAGCTTTCTTT	CASSYGTGNTEAFF
NA	TRBV5-1	TRBJ2-2	11	many	TGCGCCAGCAGCGACTCCGGGGAGCTGTTTTTT	CASSDSGELFF
NA	TRBV20-1	TRBJ1-6	11	few	TGCAGTGCTAATGTGGGTTCACCCCTCCACTTT	CSANVGSPLHF
TRBD1	TRBV5-6	TRBJ2-4	13	NA	TGTGCCAGCAGCTCCGACAGGGGGAACATTCAGTACTTC	CASSSDRGNIQYF
TRBD1	TRBV4-2	TRBJ1-1	14	few	TGTGCCAGCAGCATTGACAGGGGGCAATCTGAAGCTTTCTTT	CASSIDRGQSEAFF
TRBD1	TRBV7-9	TRBJ2-7	14	few	TGTGCCAGCAGCTTAGGAGACAGGGTCTACGAGCAGTACTTC	CASSLGDRVYEQYF